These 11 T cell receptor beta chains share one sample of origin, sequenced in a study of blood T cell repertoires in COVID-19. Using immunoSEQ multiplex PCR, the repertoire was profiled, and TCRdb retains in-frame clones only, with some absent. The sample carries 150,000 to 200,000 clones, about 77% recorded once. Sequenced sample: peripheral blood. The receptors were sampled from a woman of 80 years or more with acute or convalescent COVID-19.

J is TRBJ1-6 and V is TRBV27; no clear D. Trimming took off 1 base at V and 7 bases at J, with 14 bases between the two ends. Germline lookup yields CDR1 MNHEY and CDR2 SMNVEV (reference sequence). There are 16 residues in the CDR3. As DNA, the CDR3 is TGTGCCAGCAGTTTATGGGTCTCCGGAGGGAATTCACCCCTCCACTTT. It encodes CASSLWVSGGNSPLHF.

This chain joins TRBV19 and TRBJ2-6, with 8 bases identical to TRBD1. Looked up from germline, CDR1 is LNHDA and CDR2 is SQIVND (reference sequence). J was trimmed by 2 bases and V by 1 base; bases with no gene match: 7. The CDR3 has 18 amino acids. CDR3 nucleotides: TGTGCCAGTAGTATAGGCGGCAGGGGGCGTACTGGGGCCAACGTCCTGACTTTC. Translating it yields CASSIGGRGRTGANVLTF.

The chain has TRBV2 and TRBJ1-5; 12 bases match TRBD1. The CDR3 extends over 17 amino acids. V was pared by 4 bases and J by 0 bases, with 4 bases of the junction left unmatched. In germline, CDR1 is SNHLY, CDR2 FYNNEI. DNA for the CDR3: TGTGCCAGCAGTGGGGACAGGGGGCACGGTAGCAATCAGCCCCAGCATTTT. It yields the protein CASSGDRGHGSNQPQHF.

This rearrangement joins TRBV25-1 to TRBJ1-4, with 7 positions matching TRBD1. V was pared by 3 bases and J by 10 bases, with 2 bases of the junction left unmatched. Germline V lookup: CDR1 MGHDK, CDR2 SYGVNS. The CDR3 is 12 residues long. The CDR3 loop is CASSDRQGKLFF. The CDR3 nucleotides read TGTGCCAGCAGTGACCGACAGGGAAAACTGTTTTTT. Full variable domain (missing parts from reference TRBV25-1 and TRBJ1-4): EADIYQTPRYLVIGTGKKITLECSQTMGHDKMYWYQQDPGMELHLIHYSYGVNSTEKGDLSSESTVSRIRTEHFPLTLESARPSHTSQYLCASSDRQGKLFFGSGTQLSVL.

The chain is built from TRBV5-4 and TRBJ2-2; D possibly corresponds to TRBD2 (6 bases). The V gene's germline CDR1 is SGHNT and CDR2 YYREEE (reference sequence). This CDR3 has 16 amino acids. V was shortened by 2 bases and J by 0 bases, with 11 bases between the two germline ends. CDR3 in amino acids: CASSLGGGTNTGELFF. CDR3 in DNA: TGTGCCAGCAGCTTAGGAGGCGGGACGAACACCGGGGAGCTGTTTTTT.

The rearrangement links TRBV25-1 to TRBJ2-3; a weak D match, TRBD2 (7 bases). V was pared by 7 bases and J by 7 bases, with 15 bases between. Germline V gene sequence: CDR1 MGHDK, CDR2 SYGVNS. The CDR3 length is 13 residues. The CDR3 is CASTKAGAYTQYF. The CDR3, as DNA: TGTGCCAGCACGAAGGCGGGGGCGTATACGCAGTATTTT.

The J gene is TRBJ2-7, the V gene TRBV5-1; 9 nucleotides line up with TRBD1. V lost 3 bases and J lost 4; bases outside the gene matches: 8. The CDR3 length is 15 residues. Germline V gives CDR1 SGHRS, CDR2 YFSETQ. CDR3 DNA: TGCGCCAGCAGCTGGGCCGGGGACAGGGTATACGAGCAGTACTTC. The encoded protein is CASSWAGDRVYEQYF.

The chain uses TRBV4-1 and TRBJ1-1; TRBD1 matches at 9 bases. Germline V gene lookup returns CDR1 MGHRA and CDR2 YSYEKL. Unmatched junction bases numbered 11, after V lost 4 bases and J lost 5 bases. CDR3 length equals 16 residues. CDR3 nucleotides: TGCGCCAGCAGCCGAGGGACAGGGAAATGGTCGACTGAAGCTTTCTTT. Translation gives CASSRGTGKWSTEAFF.

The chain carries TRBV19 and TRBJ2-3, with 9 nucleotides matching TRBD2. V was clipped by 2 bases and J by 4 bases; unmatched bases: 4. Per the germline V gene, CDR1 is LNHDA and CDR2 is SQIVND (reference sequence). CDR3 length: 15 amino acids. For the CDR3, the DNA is TGTGCCAGTAGTATACAAGGACTAGCGTCAGATACGCAGTATTTT. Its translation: CASSIQGLASDTQYF.

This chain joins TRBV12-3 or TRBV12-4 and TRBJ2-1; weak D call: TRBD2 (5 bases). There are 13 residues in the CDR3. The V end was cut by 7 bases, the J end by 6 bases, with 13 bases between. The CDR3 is CASTPSGGNEQFF. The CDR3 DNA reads TGTGCCAGCACCCCAAGCGGTGGCAATGAGCAGTTCTTC.

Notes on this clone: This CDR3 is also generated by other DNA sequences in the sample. The CDR3: CASSYSTGYEQYF. The DNA for the CDR3 is TGTGCCAGCAGTTACTCGACGGGCTACGAGCAGTACTTC. The V gene is TRBV6-5, the J gene TRBJ2-7; D is unresolved. The CDR3 extends over 13 amino acids. V lost 0 bases to trimming and J lost 3 bases, with 6 bases between them. The germline gives CDR1 MNHEY, CDR2 SVGAGI.